Shown below are 20 T cell receptor beta chains from a single sample sequenced in a study of blood T cells in healthy people across ages. PCR was performed a second time for about 6 to 11 cycles using a sample-barcoded 5' primer and a J-beta primer mix. Using its own MiXCR run on the 5' RACE reads, TCRdb lists one record per CDR3 protein. Among 500,000 to 650,000 distinct CDR3 sequences, about 27% were seen once, and the ten largest hold under 4.5%. This sample was shared with a second study, whose subject was T cells of mothers and their children.

The specimen was blood. The receptor source for this set is a boy aged 2 to 9 in good health.

The genes are TRBV2 and TRBJ2-1; 10 bases are shared with TRBD2. Germline V gene sequence: CDR1 SNHLY, CDR2 FYNNEI. The CDR3 is 14 residues long. V shed 8 bases, J shed 7 bases, and the junction held 8 bases outside the gene matches. The CDR3: CASLGTSDRNEQFF. Here the CDR3 DNA reads TGTGCCAGCCTCGGGACTAGCGATAGGAATGAGCAGTTCTTC.

This clonotype showed up just a few times. In DNA, the CDR3 is TGTGCCACCAGCCCCATAGCGGGGCACTACAATGAGCAGTTCTTC. Protein sequence: CATSPIAGHYNEQFF. The chain couples TRBV15 to TRBJ2-1; TRBD2 agrees at 8 bases. Unmatched junction bases numbered 6, after V lost 5 bases and J lost 3 bases. Germline V gene lookup returns CDR1 LNHNV and CDR2 YYDKDF (reference sequence). This CDR3 is 15 amino acids long.

This clonotype was seen a single time. This sequence joins TRBV5-1 and TRBJ1-1; D is unresolved. There are 13 residues in the CDR3. Trimming left V 2 bases short and J 4 bases short, with 9 bases between. Germline CDR1 and CDR2: SGHRS and YFSETQ. CDR3 amino acids: CASSFTPSTEAFF. In DNA, the CDR3 is TGCGCCAGCAGCTTTACGCCTTCCACTGAAGCTTTCTTT.

The CDR3 DNA is TGTGCCAGCAGCCCCGTCTCAGATACGCAGTATTTT. Translation: CASSPVSDTQYF. V gene TRBV7-6 combines with J gene TRBJ2-3; no definite D call. The germline V and J ends were trimmed by 5 bases and 4 bases, with 7 bases remaining between them. The CDR3 runs 12 residues. CDR1 is SGHVS and CDR2 is FNYEAQ in the germline V gene.

V gene TRBV4-1 combines with J gene TRBJ1-4; TRBD1 might be the D (6 bases). This CDR3 has 17 residues. V gave up 3 bases and J gave up 3 bases, with 17 bases separating them. The V gene's germline CDR1 is MGHRA and CDR2 YSYEKL. CDR3 loop: CASSQGPHREANEKLFF. CDR3 DNA sequence: TGCGCCAGCAGCCAGGGACCGCACAGGGAGGCTAATGAAAAACTGTTTTTT.

V is TRBV9 and J is TRBJ2-3; D unresolved. The CDR3 consists of 12 residues. The ends were cut back, 7 bases at V and 2 bases at J, with 8 bases in the middle. Germline CDR1 reads SGDLS; CDR2 reads YYNGEE. In DNA form, the CDR3 reads TGTGCCAGCCAGGCCCCCACAGATACGCAGTATTTT. Protein: CASQAPTDTQYF.

This clonotype turned up a few times. V gene TRBV18 combines with J gene TRBJ1-6; no definite D call. The length of the CDR3 is 13 residues. CDR1 is KGHSH and CDR2 is LQKENI in the germline V gene. V was trimmed by 6 bases and J by 5 bases, leaving 8 bases between them. CDR3: CASSPLDNSPLHF. The CDR3 DNA follows: TGTGCCAGCTCCCCATTGGATAATTCACCCCTCCACTTT.

The V call is TRBV6-6, the J call TRBJ1-2; 7 nucleotides match TRBD1. The CDR3 totals 12 residues. Trimming cost V 7 bases and J 6 bases; bases outside gene matches: 5. Germline V gene lookup returns CDR1 MNHNY and CDR2 SVGAGI (reference sequence). The chain's CDR3 is CASTKTGNGYTF. The CDR3, as DNA: TGTGCCAGCACCAAGACAGGGAATGGCTACACCTTC.

This chain joins TRBV9 and TRBJ2-1; 8 bases are a match to TRBD2. Germline lookup yields CDR1 SGDLS and CDR2 YYNGEE. The CDR3 spans 17 residues. After removal of 1 base from V and 0 bases from J, the junction contained 6 bases not matched to a gene. The CDR3 is CASSVLASGPSYNEQFF. CDR3 nucleotide sequence: TGTGCCAGCAGCGTACTGGCTAGCGGGCCCTCCTACAATGAGCAGTTCTTC.

This rearrangement joins TRBV29-1 to TRBJ1-2, with D possibly being TRBD1 (5 bases). Trimming removed 1 base from V and 5 bases from J, with 14 bases in between. The CDR3 sequence is 14 residues long. Germline values: CDR1 SQVTM, CDR2 ANQGSEA. The CDR3 sequence: CSVEVGVGLYGYTF. Here the CDR3 DNA reads TGCAGCGTTGAAGTGGGGGTCGGGTTATATGGCTACACCTTC.

Only one count was recorded for this clonotype. The chain uses TRBV29-1 and TRBJ2-5; D unresolved. The germline CDR1 and CDR2 sequences are SQVTM and ANQGSEA. V shed 5 bases and J shed 4 bases, with 5 bases lying between them. The CDR3 loop spans 10 amino acids. For the CDR3, the DNA is TGCAGCGTTCCGACAGAGACCCAGTACTTC. Translated, it gives CSVPTETQYF. The full variable domain, its missing parts supplied by reference TRBV29-1 and TRBJ2-5, is SAVISQKPSRDICQRGTSLTIQCQVDSQVTMMFWYRQQPGQSLTLIATANQGSEATYESGFVIDKFPISRPNLTFSTLTVSNMSPEDSSIYLCSVPTETQYFGPGTRLLVL.

This clonotype was detected a few times. The V gene is TRBV7-9, the J gene TRBJ2-1, with 12 nucleotides matching TRBD2. With V trimmed by 2 bases and J by 8 bases, 13 bases remained unmatched. Germline V gene sequence: CDR1 SEHNR, CDR2 FQNEAQ (reference sequence). CDR3 length: 18 amino acids. The CDR3 spells CASSLFASGRAEDYEQFF. Here the CDR3 DNA reads TGTGCCAGCAGCTTATTTGCTAGCGGGAGGGCCGAGGACTATGAGCAGTTCTTC.

This clonotype was seen more than once but under ten times. V usage is TRBV20-1 and J usage is TRBJ2-5; 7 bases map to TRBD2. V lost 3 bases and J lost 3; bases outside the gene matches: 7. Per the germline V gene, CDR1 is DFQATT and CDR2 is SNEGSKA (reference sequence). The CDR3 consists of 14 residues. CDR3 nucleotide sequence: TGCAGTGCTAGTTGGCTAGCGGCTAAAGAGACCCAGTACTTC. This translates into CSASWLAAKETQYF.

The chain uses TRBV20-1 and TRBJ2-2; 7 bases line up with TRBD2. V shed 0 bases, J shed 6 bases, and the junction held 16 bases outside the gene matches. Per the germline V gene, CDR1 is DFQATT and CDR2 is SNEGSKA (reference sequence). This CDR3 has 18 residues. The CDR3: CSARDYGGASGGSGELFF. The DNA for the CDR3 is TGCAGTGCTAGAGATTATGGCGGGGCTAGCGGAGGTTCCGGGGAGCTGTTTTTT.

Only a few counts were recorded for this clonotype. The J gene is TRBJ2-5, the V gene TRBV12-3 or TRBV12-4, with TRBD2 identical over 9 bases. The better agreement between TRBJ2-1 and the DNA end casts doubt on the J call. The CDR3 runs 16 residues. DNA of the CDR3: TGTGCCAGCAGTTTTCTCCCTAGCGGGACTTACAATGAGCAGTTCTTC. It is translated as CASSFLPSGTYNEQFF.

The chain has TRBV5-1 and TRBJ1-1; no firm D call. Looked up from germline, CDR1 is SGHRS and CDR2 is YFSETQ. The CDR3 spans 14 residues. Trimming removed 0 bases at V and 4 bases at J, with 10 bases between. This chain's CDR3 is CASSLVAGSTEAFF. CDR3 coding DNA: TGCGCCAGCAGCTTGGTAGCGGGTAGCACTGAAGCTTTCTTT.

This sequence joins TRBV6-5 and TRBJ1-2; 10 nucleotides line up with TRBD1. This CDR3 spans 15 amino acids. With 5 bases clipped from V and 8 bases from J, the junction kept 11 bases outside the gene matches. Germline V gives CDR1 MNHEY, CDR2 SVGAGI. The CDR3 DNA reads TGTGCCAGCAGTAACGCCGGGACAGGGGTACGGGGCTACACCTTC. Protein product: CASSNAGTGVRGYTF.

This clonotype was counted between two and nine times. The V call is TRBV27, the J call TRBJ2-7; possibly TRBD2 for D (5 bases). Deletions cut 1 base from V and 0 bases from J, with 10 bases between. This CDR3 has 15 amino acids. In germline, CDR1 is MNHEY, CDR2 SMNVEV (reference sequence). In DNA, the CDR3 is TGTGCCAGCAGTTTATTTCTAGCTCCCTCCTACGAGCAGTACTTC. Amino acid sequence: CASSLFLAPSYEQYF.

This clonotype has more than one count but fewer than ten. The chain links TRBV12-3 or TRBV12-4 to TRBJ1-2, with unresolved D. Trimming cost V 6 bases and J 6 bases, with 8 bases left between them. There are 11 residues in the CDR3. CDR3 sequence reads: CASRGGDGYTF. The CDR3 bases are TGTGCCAGCAGGGGTGGGGATGGCTACACCTTC.

The V and J genes are TRBV30 and TRBJ1-1; D unresolved. The CDR3 spans 13 residues. The V and J ends lost 4 bases and 2 bases respectively, with 11 bases between them. Germline CDR1 reads GTSNPN; CDR2 reads SVGIG (reference sequence). The CDR3 coding sequence is TGTGCCTGGACCTCGCGGGTTAACACTGAAGCTTTCTTT. Protein product: CAWTSRVNTEAFF. The whole variable domain, remainder taken from reference TRBV30 and TRBJ1-1, is SQTIHQWPATLVQPVGSPLSLECTVEGTSNPNLYWYRQAAGRGLQLLFYSVGIGQISSEVPQNLSASRPQDRQFILSSKKLLLSDSGFYLCAWTSRVNTEAFFGQGTRLTVV.